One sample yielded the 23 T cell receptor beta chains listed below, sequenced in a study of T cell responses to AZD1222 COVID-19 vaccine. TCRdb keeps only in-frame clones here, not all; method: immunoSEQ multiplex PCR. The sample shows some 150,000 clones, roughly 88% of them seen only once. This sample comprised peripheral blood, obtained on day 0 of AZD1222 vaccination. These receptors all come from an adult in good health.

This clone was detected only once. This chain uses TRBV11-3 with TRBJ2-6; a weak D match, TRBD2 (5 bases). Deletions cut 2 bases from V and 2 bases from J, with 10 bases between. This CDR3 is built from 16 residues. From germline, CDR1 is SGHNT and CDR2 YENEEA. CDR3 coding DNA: TGTGCCAGCAGCTTAATGGGAGAGGCTGGGGCCAACGTCCTGACTTTC. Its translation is CASSLMGEAGANVLTF. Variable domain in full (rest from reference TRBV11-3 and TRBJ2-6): EAGVVQSPRYKIIEKKQPVAFWCNPISGHNTLYWYLQNLGQGPELLIRYENEEAVDDSQLPKDRFSAERLKGVDSTLKIQPAELGDSAVYLCASSLMGEAGANVLTFGAGSRLTVL.

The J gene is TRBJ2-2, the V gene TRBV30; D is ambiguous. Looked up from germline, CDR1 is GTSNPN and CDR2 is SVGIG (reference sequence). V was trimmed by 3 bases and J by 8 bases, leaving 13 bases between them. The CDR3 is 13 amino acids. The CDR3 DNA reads TGTGCCTGGAGCCCCACCCTTGAGGGGGAGCTGTTTTTT. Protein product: CAWSPTLEGELFF.

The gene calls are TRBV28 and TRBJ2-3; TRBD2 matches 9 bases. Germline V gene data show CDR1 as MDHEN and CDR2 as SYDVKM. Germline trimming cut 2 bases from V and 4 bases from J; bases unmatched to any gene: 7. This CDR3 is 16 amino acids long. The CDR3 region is CASSLIGGRASDTQYF. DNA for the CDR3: TGTGCCAGCAGTTTAATCGGCGGGAGGGCATCAGATACGCAGTATTTT.

Written as DNA, the CDR3 is TGTGCCAGCAGCTTATTCGGGGACCAAGAGACCCAGTACTTC. This sequence encodes CASSLFGDQETQYF. The rearrangement uses TRBV11-2 and TRBJ2-5; tentative D call: TRBD2 (5 bases). Germline V gene sequence: CDR1 SGHAT, CDR2 FQNNGV. The CDR3 is 14 amino acids. Trimming cost V 2 bases and J 0 bases, with 7 bases left between them. Looking up the rest from reference TRBV11-2 and TRBJ2-5 gives the full variable domain: EAGVAQSPRYKIIEKRQSVAFWCNPISGHATLYWYQQILGQGPKLLIQFQNNGVVDDSQLPKDRFSAERLKGVDSTLKIQPAKLEDSAVYLCASSLFGDQETQYFGPGTRLLVL.

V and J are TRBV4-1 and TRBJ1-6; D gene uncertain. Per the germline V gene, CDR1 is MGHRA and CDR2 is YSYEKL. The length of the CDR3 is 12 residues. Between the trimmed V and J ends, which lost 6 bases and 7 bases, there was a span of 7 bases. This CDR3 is CASSPVNSPLHF. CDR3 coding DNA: TGCGCCAGCAGTCCGGTGAATTCACCCCTCCACTTT.

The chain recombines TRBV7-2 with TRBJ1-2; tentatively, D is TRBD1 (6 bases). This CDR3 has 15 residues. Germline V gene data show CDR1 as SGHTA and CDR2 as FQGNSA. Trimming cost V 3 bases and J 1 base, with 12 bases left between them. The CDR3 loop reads CASSFGQSLNYGYTF. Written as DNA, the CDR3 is TGTGCCAGCAGCTTCGGACAGTCTCTTAACTATGGCTACACCTTC.

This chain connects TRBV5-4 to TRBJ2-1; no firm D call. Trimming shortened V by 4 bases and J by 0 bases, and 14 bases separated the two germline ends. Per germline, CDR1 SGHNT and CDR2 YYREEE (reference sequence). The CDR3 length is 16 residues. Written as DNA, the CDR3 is TGTGCCAGCAGCCGTGGGCACAGCAGCTCCTACAATGAGCAGTTCTTC. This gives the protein CASSRGHSSSYNEQFF. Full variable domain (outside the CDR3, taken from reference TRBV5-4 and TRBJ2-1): ETGVTQSPTHLIKTRGQQVTLRCSSQSGHNTVSWYQQALGQGPQFIFQYYREEENGRGNFPPRFSGLQFPNYSSELNVNALELDDSALYLCASSRGHSSSYNEQFFGPGTRLTVL.

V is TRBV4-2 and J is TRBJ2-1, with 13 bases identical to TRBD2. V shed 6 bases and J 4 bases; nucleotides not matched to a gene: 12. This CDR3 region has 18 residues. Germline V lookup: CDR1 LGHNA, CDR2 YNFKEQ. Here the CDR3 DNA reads TGTGCCAGCAGAGGGACTAGCGGGATCCGAGATTCTTACAATGAGCAGTTCTTC. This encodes CASRGTSGIRDSYNEQFF.

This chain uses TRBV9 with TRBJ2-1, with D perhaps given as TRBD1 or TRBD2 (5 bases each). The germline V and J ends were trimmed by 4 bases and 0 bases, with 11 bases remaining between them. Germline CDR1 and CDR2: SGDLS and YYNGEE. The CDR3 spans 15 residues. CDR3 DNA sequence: TGTGCCAGCAGCAGTAAGGGGAGCTCCTACAATGAGCAGTTCTTC. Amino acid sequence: CASSSKGSSYNEQFF.

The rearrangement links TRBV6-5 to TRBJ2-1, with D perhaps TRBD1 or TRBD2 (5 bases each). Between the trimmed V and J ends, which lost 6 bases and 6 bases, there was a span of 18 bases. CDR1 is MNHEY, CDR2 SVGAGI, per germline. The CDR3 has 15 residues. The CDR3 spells CASSLTWQGVNEQFF. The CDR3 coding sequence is TGTGCCAGCAGCCTTACTTGGCAGGGAGTCAATGAGCAGTTCTTC.

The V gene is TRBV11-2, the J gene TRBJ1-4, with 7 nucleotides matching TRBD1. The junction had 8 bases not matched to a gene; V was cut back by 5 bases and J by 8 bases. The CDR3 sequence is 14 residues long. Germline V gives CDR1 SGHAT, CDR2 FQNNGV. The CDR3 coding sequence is TGTGCCAGCAGCATGACAGGGCAGCGCGAAAAACTGTTTTTT. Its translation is CASSMTGQREKLFF. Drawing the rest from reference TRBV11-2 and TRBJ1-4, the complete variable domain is EAGVAQSPRYKIIEKRQSVAFWCNPISGHATLYWYQQILGQGPKLLIQFQNNGVVDDSQLPKDRFSAERLKGVDSTLKIQPAKLEDSAVYLCASSMTGQREKLFFGSGTQLSVL.

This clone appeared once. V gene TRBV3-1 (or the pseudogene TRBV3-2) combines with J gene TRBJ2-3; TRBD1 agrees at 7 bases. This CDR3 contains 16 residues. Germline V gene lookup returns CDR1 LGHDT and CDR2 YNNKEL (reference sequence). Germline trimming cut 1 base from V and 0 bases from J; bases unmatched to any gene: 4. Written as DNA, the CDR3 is TGTGCCAGCAGCCAAGGTGTGGACAGGAGCACAGATACGCAGTATTTT. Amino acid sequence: CASSQGVDRSTDTQYF.

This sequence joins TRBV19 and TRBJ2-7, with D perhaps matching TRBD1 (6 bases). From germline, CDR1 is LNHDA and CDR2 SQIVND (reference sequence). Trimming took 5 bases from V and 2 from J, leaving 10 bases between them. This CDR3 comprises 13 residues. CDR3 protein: CASSVKGAYEQYF. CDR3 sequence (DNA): TGTGCCAGTAGTGTGAAGGGGGCCTACGAGCAGTACTTC. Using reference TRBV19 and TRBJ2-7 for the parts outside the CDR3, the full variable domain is DGGITQSPKYLFRKEGQNVTLSCEQNLNHDAMYWYRQDPGQGLRLIYYSQIVNDFQKGDIAEGYSVSREKKESFPLTVTSAQKNPTAFYLCASSVKGAYEQYFGPGTRLTVT.

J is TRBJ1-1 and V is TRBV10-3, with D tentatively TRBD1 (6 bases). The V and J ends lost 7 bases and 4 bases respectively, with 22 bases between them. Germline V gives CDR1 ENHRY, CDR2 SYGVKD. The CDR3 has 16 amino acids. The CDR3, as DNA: TGTGCCATCAAACAGGGCGGCGGTTCGAGGTCCACTGAAGCTTTCTTT. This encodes CAIKQGGGSRSTEAFF.

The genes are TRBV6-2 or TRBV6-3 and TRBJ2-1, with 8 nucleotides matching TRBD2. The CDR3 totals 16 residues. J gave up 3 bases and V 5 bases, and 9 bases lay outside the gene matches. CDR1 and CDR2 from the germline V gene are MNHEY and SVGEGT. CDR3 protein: CASSQVLAGGYNEQFF. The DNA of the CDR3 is TGTGCCAGCAGTCAGGTGCTAGCGGGTGGCTACAATGAGCAGTTCTTC.

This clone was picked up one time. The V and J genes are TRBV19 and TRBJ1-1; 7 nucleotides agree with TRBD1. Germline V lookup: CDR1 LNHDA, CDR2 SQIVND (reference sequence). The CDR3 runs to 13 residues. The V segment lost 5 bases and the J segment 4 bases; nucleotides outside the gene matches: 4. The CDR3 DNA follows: TGTGCCAGTAGTTCTCAGGGGGTCACTGAAGCTTTCTTT. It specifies CASSSQGVTEAFF.

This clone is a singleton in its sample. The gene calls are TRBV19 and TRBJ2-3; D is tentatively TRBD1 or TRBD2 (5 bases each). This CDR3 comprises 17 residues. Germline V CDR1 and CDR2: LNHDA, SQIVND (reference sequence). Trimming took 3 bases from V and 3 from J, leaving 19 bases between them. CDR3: CASSIILWDQQTDTQYF. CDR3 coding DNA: TGTGCCAGTAGTATCATTCTGTGGGACCAGCAGACAGATACGCAGTATTTT.

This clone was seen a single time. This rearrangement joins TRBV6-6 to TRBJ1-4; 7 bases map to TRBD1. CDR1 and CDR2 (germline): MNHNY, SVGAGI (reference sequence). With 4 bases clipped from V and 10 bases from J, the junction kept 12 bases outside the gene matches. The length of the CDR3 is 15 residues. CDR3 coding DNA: TGTGCCAGCAGTTTACGAGGGGGCGCAGAAGGAAAACTGTTTTTT. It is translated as CASSLRGGAEGKLFF.

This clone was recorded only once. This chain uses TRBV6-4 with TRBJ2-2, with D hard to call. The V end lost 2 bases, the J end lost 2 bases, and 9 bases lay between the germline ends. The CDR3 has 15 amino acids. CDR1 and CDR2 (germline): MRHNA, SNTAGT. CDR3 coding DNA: TGTGCCAGCAGTGACGGAGCAGAAAACACCGGGGAGCTGTTTTTT. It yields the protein CASSDGAENTGELFF.

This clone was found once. The CDR3 region has the DNA TGTGCCAGCAGCTCGGACAGGGGGAAAGTTGACACCGGGGAGCTGTTTTTT. Protein product: CASSSDRGKVDTGELFF. The V gene is TRBV6-2 or TRBV6-3, the J gene TRBJ2-2; 10 nucleotides agree with TRBD1. Germline CDR1 and CDR2: MNHEY and SVGEGT. V lost 6 bases, J lost 3 bases, and 10 bases stayed unmatched. The CDR3 covers 17 residues.

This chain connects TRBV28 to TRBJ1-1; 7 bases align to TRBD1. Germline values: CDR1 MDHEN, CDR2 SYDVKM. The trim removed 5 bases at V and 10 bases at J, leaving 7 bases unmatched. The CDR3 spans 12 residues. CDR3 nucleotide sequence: TGTGCCAGCAGTGCGGGGTCAGGGGGAGCTTTCTTT. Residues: CASSAGSGGAFF.

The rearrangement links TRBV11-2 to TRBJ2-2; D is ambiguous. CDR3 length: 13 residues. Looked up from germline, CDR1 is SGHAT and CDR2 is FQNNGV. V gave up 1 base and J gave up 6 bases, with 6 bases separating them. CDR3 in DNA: TGTGCCAGCAGCTTAGGTACAGCCGGGGAGCTGTTTTTT. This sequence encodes CASSLGTAGELFF.

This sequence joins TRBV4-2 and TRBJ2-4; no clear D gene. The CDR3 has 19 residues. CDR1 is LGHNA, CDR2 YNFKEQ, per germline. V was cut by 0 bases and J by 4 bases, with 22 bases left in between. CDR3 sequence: CASSQEIWTRVQPKNIQYF. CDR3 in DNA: TGTGCCAGCAGCCAAGAGATCTGGACCCGAGTCCAACCGAAAAACATTCAGTACTTC.